This T cell receptor (beta chain) is from a study of identical twins. General study findings and limits: Memory repertoires lacked the insertion deficit that abundant cord blood beta clonotypes showed. A partial confounding effect on zero-insertion analyses could come from invariant MAIT and iNKT cells.

With regard to this clonotype: What it recognizes is unknown.

With template switching, a universal primer site was added, and the cDNA carried unique molecular identifiers. TCRdb re-analysed the 5' RACE reads in MiXCR, keeping a single row per CDR3 protein. There are about 810,000 distinct CDR3 sequences in the sample; roughly an eighth occur only once, and about 1.5% lies in the top ten. These data were likewise used in another study, on yellow fever vaccine responses in identical twins.

This clonotype originated in a woman in her late teens or twenties in good health. The sequenced sample consisted of PBMCs.

The CDR3 reads CASSPFLWTTNTGELFF. The CDR3 region has the DNA TGTGCCAGCAGCCCGTTTCTGTGGACAACGAACACCGGGGAGCTGTTTTTT. J is TRBJ2-2 and V is TRBV3-1; TRBD1 is a possible D gene (5 bases). Per germline, CDR1 LGHDT and CDR2 YNNKEL (reference sequence). The length of the CDR3 is 17 residues. Trimming shortened V by 4 bases and J by 0 bases, and 15 bases separated the two germline ends.